The sequence of this TCR beta chain was determined in a study of T-cell memory formation after mild COVID-19. Findings of the study overall: The CD4+ clones that contracted clustered mainly within CM and EM, and the CD8+ clones concentrated in EMRA. Some SARS-CoV-2-responding clones were already detected in memory before infection.

Looked up from germline, CDR1 is MGHRA and CDR2 is YSYEKL. V lost 1 base, J lost 3 bases, and 3 bases stayed unmatched. CDR3 length: 14 residues. Barcoded TCR alpha and TCR beta cDNA libraries with UMIs came from 5'RACE using constant-segment primers. TCRdb reprocessed the 5' RACE reads via MiXCR and lists one record per CDR3 protein. This sample has approximately 350,000 distinct CDR3 sequences; around 28% occur once, and the top ten carry approximately 15%. To note about this clonotype: Its specificity is not known.

The material sequenced was PBMCs or a T cell subset sorted from them (not recorded which). The receptor comes from an adult woman who had mild COVID-19 (a few samples of this study predate the infection). Cell type and time point are not known. V gene TRBV4-1 combines with J gene TRBJ2-7; the match to TRBD1 covers 7 bases. CDR3 amino acids: CASSQVGTDYEQYF. Here the CDR3 DNA reads TGCGCCAGCAGCCAAGTTGGGACAGACTACGAGCAGTACTTC.